This TCR beta chain is drawn from a study of T-cell memory formation after mild COVID-19 listed by TCRdb under 2021. Context from the whole study: TCR sequence clusters from the two donors were found to be largely donor specific. T-cell clones expanding and contracting after mild COVID-19 in two donors were tracked by longitudinal TCRalpha and TCRbeta repertoire sequencing. Two young, previously healthy adult volunteers, one female and one male, were included in the cohort. Study-level results and caveats: Contracting CD4+ clones were found mainly in CM and EM memory subsets, while CD8+ clones were enriched in EMRA. SARS-CoV-2 specificity was not confirmed for the second-wave clones peaking on day 37. Clones contracting from day 15 to 85 had balanced CD4/CD8 phenotypes, while a second wave expanding from day 15 to 37 was biased towards CD4+. The study included only two mild cases, and larger cohorts that include severe cases with pre-infection samples were judged to be necessary. The detection of some responding clones in pre-infection memory suggests that pre-existing cross-reactive memory T cells joined the SARS-CoV-2 response.

The instrument given in TCRdb is Illumina NovaSeq 6000. TCRalpha and TCRbeta cDNA libraries were built by 5'RACE with constant-segment primers, adding sample barcodes and unique molecular identifiers. RNA was extracted from every sample with Trizol reagent. Library amplification was performed in two PCR steps, and a second sample barcode and Illumina TruSeq adapters were introduced in the second step. Sequencing of the libraries was done on an Illumina NovaSeq, producing 2 x 150 bp paired-end reads. As for the original processing: With migec v1.2.7, reads were demultiplexed and then collapsed into UMI-guided consensus sequences. With mixcr v2.1.11, UMI consensuses were aligned to TRA and TRB V and J templates and assembled into clonotypes. A clonotype was counted as expanded or contracted only if both edgeR and NoisET called the change significant, with noise models trained on biological replicates. For edgeR calls, the cutoffs were a false discovery rate-adjusted p below 0.01 and a log2 fold-change threshold of 1. As an exploratory analysis of dynamics, max-normalized trajectories of the 1000 most abundant clonotypes were examined with PCA combined with hierarchical clustering. The CD4 or CD8 phenotype of responding clones was assigned using the separately sequenced CD4+ and CD8+ repertoires. Clones were called with MiXCR by TCRdb after fastp trimmed the public reads at Q25, and only in-frame beta chains were retained. Entries are consolidated by CDR3 protein sequence, retaining the most common genes and DNA. TCRdb's processing, not the authors' own work, is the source of the V and J calls. The sample includes about 29,000 distinct CDR3 sequences, with 15% to 20% observed a single time. The ten largest clones take up around 1.5% of the sample.

The CDR3 spans 17 residues, from the cysteine through the phenylalanine. Only the CDR3 portion is preserved as DNA: 51 bases, with reading frame beginning at the first base. CDR1 is given as SGHAT and CDR2 as FQNNGV, both from the germline V gene. V is pruned by 5 bases and J by 0 bases, leaving 4 bases of the junction without a gene match. This clonotype appeared many times. No antigen is known for it. Within one base of it there is no much larger clone, and no base qualities were kept. Ficoll-Paque density gradient centrifugation was the method used to isolate PBMCs. The source of this sequence is an adult who had mild COVID-19 (a few samples of this study predate the infection). The sample titles of this study are shuffled in the database, so cell type and time point are left out. The sequenced sample consisted of PBMCs or a T cell subset sorted from them (not recorded which). The chain is assembled from TRBV11-2 and TRBJ2-5; TRBD2 aligns with 15 central bases. This receptor carries the CDR3 CASSPGLAGGYQETQYF. Read as DNA, the sequence is TGTGCCAGCAGCCCCGGACTAGCGGGAGGGTACCAAGAGACCCAGTACTTC.